This entry describes one T cell receptor beta chain. Its antigen is undetermined. This record belongs to a study of T cell responses to AZD1222 COVID-19 vaccine. As for the study in general: Doses given second, at about 4 or about 12 weeks, were pooled.

Here immunoSEQ multiplex PCR was the method, and the copy in TCRdb shows in-frame clones only, minus some. Of about 150,000 clones in the sample, approximately 94% were seen once. Trimming took 0 bases from V and 7 from J, leaving 4 bases between them. CDR3 length: 12 amino acids. The germline V gene encodes CDR1 GTSNPN and CDR2 SVGIG (reference sequence). Study-wide findings and caveats: Regions 160-218 and 743-854 held dominance among vaccine-associated CD4 TCRs, which spanned spike. Donors, mostly white British, included more females; clonal diversity was possibly underestimated. Following two doses of AZD1222, Spike-specific TCR breadth and depth rose.

The source was peripheral blood, collected on day 0 of AZD1222 vaccination. The clonotype was recovered from an adult in good health. The rearrangement links TRBV30 to TRBJ1-6; D not certain. CDR3 region: CAWSVENSPLHF. In nucleotides, the CDR3 is TGTGCCTGGAGTGTAGAGAATTCACCCCTCCACTTT.